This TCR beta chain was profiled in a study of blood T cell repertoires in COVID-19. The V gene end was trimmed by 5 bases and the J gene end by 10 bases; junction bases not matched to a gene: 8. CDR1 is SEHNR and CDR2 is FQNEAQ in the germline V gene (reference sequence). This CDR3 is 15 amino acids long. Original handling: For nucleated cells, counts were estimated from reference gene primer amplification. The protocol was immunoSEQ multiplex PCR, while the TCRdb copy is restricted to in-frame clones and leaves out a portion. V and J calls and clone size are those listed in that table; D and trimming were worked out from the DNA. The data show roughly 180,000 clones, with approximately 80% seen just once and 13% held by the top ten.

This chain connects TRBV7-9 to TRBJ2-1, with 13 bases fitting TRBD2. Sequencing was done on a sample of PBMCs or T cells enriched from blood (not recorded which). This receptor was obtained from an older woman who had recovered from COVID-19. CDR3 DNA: TGTGCCAGCAGCCACACTAGCGGGAGGGACTCGGAGCAGTTCTTC. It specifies CASSHTSGRDSEQFF.